This T cell receptor (beta chain) stems from a study of blood T cell repertoires in COVID-19 (dated by TCRdb to the early 2020s). Context from the whole study: Samples covering the acute and convalescent phases of COVID-19 were provided by collaborators in the United States, Italy and Spain. The prospective study material was composed of cDNA or gDNA derived from T cells, B-cell-depleted T cells, or PBMCs. Deeply sampled blood TCRbeta repertoires from subjects exposed to, actively infected with, or recovered from COVID-19 were included in the dataset. A freely available public database, intended as a resource for researchers studying the immune response to SARS-CoV-2, is where the repertoires were released. Samples were obtained from the ongoing ImmuneRACE study (first 160 participants) and from 1,254 subjects provided by 6 global collaborators. Nearly every sample came with metadata listing a de-identified subject ID, COVID-19 status, age in years and sex. Where available, HLA class I and class II types were taken from metadata supplied by the sample provider and were not determined by assay-based typing. What the authors observed across the whole study: The quantity of clinical and demographic metadata differed by source and by participant and was supplied without curation.

TCRbeta CDR3 regions were amplified from genomic DNA by means of the immunoSEQ Assay, a bias-controlled multiplex PCR. The study's own analysis went as follows. The number of nucleated cells in each sample was estimated by amplification of reference gene primers within the assay. To quantify the absolute abundance of each unique TCRbeta CDR3 rearrangement, sequence reads were collapsed and filtered. Productive Simpson clonality was computed per sample as the square root of Simpson's diversity index over productive rearrangements. TCRdb mirrors the immuneACCESS table, restricted to in-frame sequences. Some clones are absent from its copies; in checked studies, under half trace to an unresolved V gene, and the reason for the others is unknown. V and J calls plus clone size are reproduced from that table; the DNA served to infer D and trimming. Counted in this sample were 300,000 to 400,000 clones; around 87% of them appeared once. The ten largest make up 0.95% to 1% of the sample.

Looking up the germline V gene yields CDR1 SGDLS and CDR2 YYNGEE. For this chain, trimming is 3 bases at the V end and 5 bases at the J end, and the number of junction bases without a gene match is 7. CDR3 length: 15 amino acids, cysteine to phenylalanine. CDR3 DNA only is kept here, 45 bases in frame from base 1. With regard to this clone: Its target antigen remains unknown. No per-base quality is available; no much larger clone lies one base away.

Participants in the prospective study were aged roughly 18 to 100 years, lived in 24 United States geographic areas, and enrolled through a virtual design. In the prospective study, participants were assigned to cohorts based on the clinical history participants reported in a screening survey and a study questionnaire. Each participant in the prospective study had whole blood, serum and a nasopharyngeal or oropharyngeal swab collected by mobile phlebotomists. Prospective study participants could optionally give additional blood draws and questionnaires over a roughly 2-month period. Blood samples from the prospective study were shipped frozen or at room temperature prior to DNA extraction.

The rearranged segments are TRBV9 and TRBJ2-1; 8 bases in the junction line up with TRBD1. Sequences were obtained from PBMCs or T cells enriched from blood (not recorded which). The TCR originated in a woman in her twenties or thirties with acute COVID-19. For the CDR3, the sequence is CASSERTGMNNEQFF. The nucleotide sequence is TGTGCCAGCAGCGAACGGACAGGGATGAACAATGAGCAGTTCTTC.